The text below deals with one T cell receptor beta chain. The CDR3 consists of 15 residues. V was cut by 2 bases and J by 4 bases, with 13 bases left in between. Germline V lookup: CDR1 SGHRS, CDR2 YFSETQ. This sample was taken from a study of blood T cell repertoires in COVID-19. Turning to the study itself: Samples came from the United States, Italy and Spain, spanning acute and convalescent COVID-19. PBMCs, B-cell-depleted T cells, or T cells were the source of the cDNA or gDNA that made up the material.

Per the original data handling: It was from reference gene primer amplification that nucleated cell counts were estimated. Method: immunoSEQ multiplex PCR; TCRdb's copy keeps in-frame clones and lacks some. From that table come the V and J calls and clone size; the DNA was used to work out D and trimming. Of about 300,000 clones listed, 85% to 90% are singletons. The receptor comes from a woman aged 25 to 45 with COVID-19, enrolled during active disease. The gene calls are TRBV5-1 and TRBJ2-1, with D unresolved. Sequencing used peripheral blood. DNA for the CDR3: TGCGCCAGCAGCTTATTAGCTGCCGAGTACAATGAGCAGTTCTTC. Translating it yields CASSLLAAEYNEQFF.